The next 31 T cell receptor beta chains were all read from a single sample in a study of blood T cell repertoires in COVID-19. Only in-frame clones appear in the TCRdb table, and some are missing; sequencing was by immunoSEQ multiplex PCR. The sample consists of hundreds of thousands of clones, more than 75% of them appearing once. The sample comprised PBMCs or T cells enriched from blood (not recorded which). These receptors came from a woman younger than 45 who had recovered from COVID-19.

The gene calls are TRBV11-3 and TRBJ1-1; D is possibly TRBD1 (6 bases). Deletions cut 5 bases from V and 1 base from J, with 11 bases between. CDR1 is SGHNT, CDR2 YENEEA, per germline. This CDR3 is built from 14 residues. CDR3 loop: CASSPTGQNTEAFF. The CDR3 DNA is TGTGCCAGCAGCCCGACAGGTCAGAACACTGAAGCTTTCTTT.

The CDR3 region is CASRYGTGRTSASYEQYF. The CDR3 DNA reads as TGTGCCAGCAGATACGGGACAGGGAGAACTAGCGCGAGCTACGAGCAGTACTTC. The chain couples TRBV25-1 to TRBJ2-7; the match to TRBD1 covers 9 bases. Per the germline V gene, CDR1 is MGHDK and CDR2 is SYGVNS. The CDR3 is made up of 18 amino acids. Trimming took 6 bases from V and 3 from J; bases not matched to a gene: 18.

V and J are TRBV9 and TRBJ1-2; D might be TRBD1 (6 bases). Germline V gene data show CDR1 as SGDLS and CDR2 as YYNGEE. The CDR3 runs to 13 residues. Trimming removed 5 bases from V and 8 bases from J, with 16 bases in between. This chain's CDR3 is CASSPGELGGYTF. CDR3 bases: TGTGCCAGCAGTCCAGGGGAGTTAGGAGGCTACACCTTC.

The CDR3 region is CAPQGEGYTF. CDR3 coding DNA: TGCGCCCCCCAGGGGGAAGGCTACACCTTC. The chain uses TRBV10-1 and TRBJ1-2, with 7 bases that match TRBD1. V shed 11 bases and J 8 bases; nucleotides not matched to a gene: 5. The CDR3 extends over 10 amino acids. In germline, CDR1 is WNHNN, CDR2 SYGVQD (reference sequence).

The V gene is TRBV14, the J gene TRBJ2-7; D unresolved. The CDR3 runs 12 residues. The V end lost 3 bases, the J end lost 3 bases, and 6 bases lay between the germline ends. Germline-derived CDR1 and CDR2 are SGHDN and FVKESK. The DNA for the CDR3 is TGTGCCAGCAGCCATGACAACTACGAGCAGTACTTC. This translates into CASSHDNYEQYF.

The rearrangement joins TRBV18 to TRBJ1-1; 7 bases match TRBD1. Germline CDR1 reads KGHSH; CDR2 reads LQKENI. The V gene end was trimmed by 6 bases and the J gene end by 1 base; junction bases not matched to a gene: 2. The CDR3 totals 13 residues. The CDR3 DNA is TGTGCCAGCTCGGGACAGCAGAACACTGAAGCTTTCTTT. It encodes CASSGQQNTEAFF.

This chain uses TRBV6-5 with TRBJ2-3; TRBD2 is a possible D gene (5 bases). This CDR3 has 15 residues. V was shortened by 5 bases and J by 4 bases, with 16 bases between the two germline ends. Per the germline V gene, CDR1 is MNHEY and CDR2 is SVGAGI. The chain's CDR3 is CASSPAGPGSDTQYF. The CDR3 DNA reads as TGTGCCAGCAGTCCTGCTGGACCGGGGTCAGATACGCAGTATTTT.

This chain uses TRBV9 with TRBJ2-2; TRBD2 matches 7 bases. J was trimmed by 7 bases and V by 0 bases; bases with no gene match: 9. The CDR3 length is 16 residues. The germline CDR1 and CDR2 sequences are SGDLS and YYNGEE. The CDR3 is CASSVASGGSIGELFF. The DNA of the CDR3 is TGTGCCAGCAGCGTAGCTTCGGGGGGAAGTATCGGGGAGCTGTTTTTT.

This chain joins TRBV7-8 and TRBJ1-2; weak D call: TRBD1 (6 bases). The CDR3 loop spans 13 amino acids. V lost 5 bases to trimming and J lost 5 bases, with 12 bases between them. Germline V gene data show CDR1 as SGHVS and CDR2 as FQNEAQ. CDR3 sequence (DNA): TGTGCCAGCAGCCAAAGGGACATTTATGGCTACACCTTC. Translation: CASSQRDIYGYTF.

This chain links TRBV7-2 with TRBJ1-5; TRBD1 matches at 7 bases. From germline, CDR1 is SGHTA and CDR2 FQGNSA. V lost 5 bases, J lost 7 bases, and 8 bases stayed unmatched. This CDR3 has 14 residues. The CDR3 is CASSPRQGWQPQHF. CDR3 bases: TGTGCCAGCAGCCCCCGACAGGGATGGCAGCCCCAGCATTTT.

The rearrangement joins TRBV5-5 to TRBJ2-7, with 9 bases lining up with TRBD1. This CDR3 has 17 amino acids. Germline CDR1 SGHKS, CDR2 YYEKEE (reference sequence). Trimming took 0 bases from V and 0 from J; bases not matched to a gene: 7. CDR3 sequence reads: CASSLEGQGSDSYEQYF. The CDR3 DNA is TGTGCCAGCAGCTTGGAAGGACAGGGGAGTGACTCCTACGAGCAGTACTTC.

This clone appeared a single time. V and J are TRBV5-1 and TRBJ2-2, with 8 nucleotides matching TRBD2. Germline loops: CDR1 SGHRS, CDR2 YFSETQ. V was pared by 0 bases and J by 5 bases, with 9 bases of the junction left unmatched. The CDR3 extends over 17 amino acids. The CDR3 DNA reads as TGCGCCAGCAGCTTGGCCCGGGGGGGCCGGGGGACCGGGGAGCTGTTTTTT. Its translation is CASSLARGGRGTGELFF.

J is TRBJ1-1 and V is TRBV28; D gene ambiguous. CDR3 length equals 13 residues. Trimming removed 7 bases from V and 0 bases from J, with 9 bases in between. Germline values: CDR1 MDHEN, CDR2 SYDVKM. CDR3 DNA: TGTGCCAGCACCACAGCTCTGAACACTGAAGCTTTCTTT. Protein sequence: CASTTALNTEAFF.

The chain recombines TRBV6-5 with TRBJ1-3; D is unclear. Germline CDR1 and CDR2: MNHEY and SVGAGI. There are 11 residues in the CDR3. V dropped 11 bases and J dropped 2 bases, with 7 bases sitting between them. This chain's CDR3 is CALLAGNTIYF. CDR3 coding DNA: TGTGCCTTACTCGCTGGAAACACCATATATTTT.

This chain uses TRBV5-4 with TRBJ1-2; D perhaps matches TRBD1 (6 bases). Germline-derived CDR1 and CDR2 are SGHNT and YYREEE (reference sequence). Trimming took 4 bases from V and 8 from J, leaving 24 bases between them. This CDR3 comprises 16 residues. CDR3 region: CASSPPGWDTRLGYTF. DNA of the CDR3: TGTGCCAGCAGCCCCCCCGGTTGGGACACCCGTTTAGGCTACACCTTC.

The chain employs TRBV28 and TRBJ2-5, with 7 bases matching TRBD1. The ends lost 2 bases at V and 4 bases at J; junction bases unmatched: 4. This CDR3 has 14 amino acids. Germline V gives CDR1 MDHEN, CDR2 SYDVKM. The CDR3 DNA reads TGTGCCAGCAGTTTAGGCAGGGGGAGAGAGACCCAGTACTTC. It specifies CASSLGRGRETQYF. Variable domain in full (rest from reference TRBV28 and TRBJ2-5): DVKVTQSSRYLVKRTGEKVFLECVQDMDHENMFWYRQDPGLGLRLIYFSYDVKMKEKGDIPEGYSVSREKKERFSLILESASTNQTSMYLCASSLGRGRETQYFGPGTRLLVL.

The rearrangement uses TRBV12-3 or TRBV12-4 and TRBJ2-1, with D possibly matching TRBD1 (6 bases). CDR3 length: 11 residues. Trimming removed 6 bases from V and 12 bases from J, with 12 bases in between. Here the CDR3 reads CASSTGSVQFF. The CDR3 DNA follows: TGTGCCAGCAGCACAGGGAGTGTGCAGTTCTTC.

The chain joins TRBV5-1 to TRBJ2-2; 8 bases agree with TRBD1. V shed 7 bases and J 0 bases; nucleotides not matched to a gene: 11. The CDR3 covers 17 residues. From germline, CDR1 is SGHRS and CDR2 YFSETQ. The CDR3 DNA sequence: TGCGCCAGCGGTCCAGGGGCGACAGGGGCGAACACCGGGGAGCTGTTTTTT. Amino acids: CASGPGATGANTGELFF.

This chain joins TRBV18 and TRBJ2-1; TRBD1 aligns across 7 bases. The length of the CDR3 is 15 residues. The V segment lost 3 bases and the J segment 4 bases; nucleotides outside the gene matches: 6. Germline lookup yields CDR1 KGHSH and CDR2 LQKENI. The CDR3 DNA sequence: TGTGCCAGCTCACCCCGGGACAGCTTATACAATGAGCAGTTCTTC. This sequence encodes CASSPRDSLYNEQFF.

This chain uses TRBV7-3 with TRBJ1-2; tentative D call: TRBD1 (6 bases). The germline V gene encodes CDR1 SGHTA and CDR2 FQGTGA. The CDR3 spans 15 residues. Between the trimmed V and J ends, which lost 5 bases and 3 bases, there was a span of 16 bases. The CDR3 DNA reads TGTGCCAGCAGCCTGACAGGCGGGTCAGACTATGGCTACACCTTC. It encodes CASSLTGGSDYGYTF. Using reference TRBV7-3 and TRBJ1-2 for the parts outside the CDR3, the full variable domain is GAGVSQTPSNKVTEKGKYVELRCDPISGHTALYWYRQSLGQGPEFLIYFQGTGAADDSGLPNDRFFAVRPEGSVSTLKIQRTERGDSAVYLCASSLTGGSDYGYTFGSGTRLTVV.

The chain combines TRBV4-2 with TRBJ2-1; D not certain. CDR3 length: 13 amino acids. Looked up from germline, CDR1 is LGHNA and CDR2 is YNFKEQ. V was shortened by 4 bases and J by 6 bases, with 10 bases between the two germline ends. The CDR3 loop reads CASSRDGFNEQFF. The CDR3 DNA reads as TGTGCCAGCAGCCGTGACGGGTTCAATGAGCAGTTCTTC.

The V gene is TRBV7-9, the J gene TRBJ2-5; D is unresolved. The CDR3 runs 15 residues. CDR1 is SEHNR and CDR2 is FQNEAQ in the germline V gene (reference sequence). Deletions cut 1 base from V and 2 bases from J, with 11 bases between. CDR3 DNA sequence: TGTGCCAGCAGCTTAGGAACAGTCCTTCAAGAGACCCAGTACTTC. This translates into CASSLGTVLQETQYF.

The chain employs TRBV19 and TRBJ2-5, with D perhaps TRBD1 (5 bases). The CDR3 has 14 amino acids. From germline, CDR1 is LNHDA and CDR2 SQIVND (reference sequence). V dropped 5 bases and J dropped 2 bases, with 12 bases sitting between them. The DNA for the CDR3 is TGTGCCAGTAGTTCATCAAGGGGTCAAGAGACCCAGTACTTC. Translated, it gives CASSSSRGQETQYF.

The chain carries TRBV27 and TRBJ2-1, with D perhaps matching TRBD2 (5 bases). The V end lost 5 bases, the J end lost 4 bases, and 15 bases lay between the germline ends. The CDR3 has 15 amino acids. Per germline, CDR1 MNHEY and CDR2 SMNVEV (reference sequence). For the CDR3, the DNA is TGTGCCAGCAGTCTGGAGGATCCTACGTACAATGAGCAGTTCTTC. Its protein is CASSLEDPTYNEQFF.

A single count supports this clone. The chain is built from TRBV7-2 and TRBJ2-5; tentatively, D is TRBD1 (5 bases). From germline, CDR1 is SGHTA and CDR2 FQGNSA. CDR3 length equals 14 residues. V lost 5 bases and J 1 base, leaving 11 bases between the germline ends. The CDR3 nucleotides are TGTGCCAGCAGCCTCCAGGGCAGCCAAGAGACCCAGTACTTC. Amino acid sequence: CASSLQGSQETQYF.

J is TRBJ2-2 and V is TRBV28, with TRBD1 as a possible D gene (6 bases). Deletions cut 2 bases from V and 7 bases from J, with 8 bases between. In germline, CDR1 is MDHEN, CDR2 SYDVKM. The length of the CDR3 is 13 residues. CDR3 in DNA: TGTGCCAGCAGTTTACAGGGGTTCGGGGAGCTGTTTTTT. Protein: CASSLQGFGELFF.

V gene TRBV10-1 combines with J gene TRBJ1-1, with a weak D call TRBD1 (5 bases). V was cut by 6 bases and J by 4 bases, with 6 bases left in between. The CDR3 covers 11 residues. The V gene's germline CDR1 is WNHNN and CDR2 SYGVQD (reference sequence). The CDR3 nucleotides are TGCGCCAGCAGCAGGGTCACTGAAGCTTTCTTT. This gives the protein CASSRVTEAFF.

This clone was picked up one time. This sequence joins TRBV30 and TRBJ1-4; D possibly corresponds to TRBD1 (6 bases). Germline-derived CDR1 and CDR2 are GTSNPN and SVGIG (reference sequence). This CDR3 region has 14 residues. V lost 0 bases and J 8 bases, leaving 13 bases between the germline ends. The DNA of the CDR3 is TGTGCCTGGAGTGTGGTTGGGGGCGCGGAAAAACTGTTTTTT. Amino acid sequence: CAWSVVGGAEKLFF.

In nucleotides, the CDR3 is TGTGCCAGCAGCCCCACTGCCAACGGCGAGCAGTACTTC. This translates into CASSPTANGEQYF. V gene TRBV7-2 combines with J gene TRBJ2-7; no reliable D call. The CDR3 loop spans 13 amino acids. Germline CDR1 SGHTA, CDR2 FQGNSA. The ends were cut back, 5 bases at V and 6 bases at J, with 14 bases in the middle.

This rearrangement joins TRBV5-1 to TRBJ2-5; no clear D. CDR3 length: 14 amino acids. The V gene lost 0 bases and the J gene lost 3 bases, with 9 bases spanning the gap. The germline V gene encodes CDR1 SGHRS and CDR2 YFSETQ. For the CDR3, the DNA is TGCGCCAGCAGCTTGGCCCTGACAAAAGAGACCCAGTACTTC. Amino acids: CASSLALTKETQYF.

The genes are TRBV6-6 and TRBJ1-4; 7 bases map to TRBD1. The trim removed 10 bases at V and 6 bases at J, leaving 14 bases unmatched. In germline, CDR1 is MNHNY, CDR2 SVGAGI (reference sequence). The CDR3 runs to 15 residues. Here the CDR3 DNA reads TGTGCCACCCGACAGGGCGGGTCGTCGGATGAAAAACTGTTTTTT. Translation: CATRQGGSSDEKLFF.